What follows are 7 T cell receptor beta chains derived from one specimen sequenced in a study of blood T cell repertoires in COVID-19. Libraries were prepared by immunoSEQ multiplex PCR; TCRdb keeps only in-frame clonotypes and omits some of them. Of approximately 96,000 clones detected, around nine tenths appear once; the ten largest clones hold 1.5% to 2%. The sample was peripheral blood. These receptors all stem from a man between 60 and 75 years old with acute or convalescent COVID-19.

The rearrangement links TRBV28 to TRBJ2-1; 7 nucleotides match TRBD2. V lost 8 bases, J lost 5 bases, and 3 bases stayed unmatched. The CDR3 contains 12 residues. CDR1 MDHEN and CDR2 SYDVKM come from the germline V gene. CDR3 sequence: CASLAEHNEQFF. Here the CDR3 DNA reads TGTGCCAGCCTAGCGGAGCACAATGAGCAGTTCTTC.

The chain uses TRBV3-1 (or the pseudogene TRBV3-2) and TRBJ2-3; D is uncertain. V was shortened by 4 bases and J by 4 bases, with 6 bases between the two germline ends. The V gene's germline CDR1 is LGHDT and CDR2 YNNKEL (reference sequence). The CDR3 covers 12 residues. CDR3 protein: CASSRGSDTQYF. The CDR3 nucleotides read TGTGCCAGCAGCCGCGGCTCAGATACGCAGTATTTT.

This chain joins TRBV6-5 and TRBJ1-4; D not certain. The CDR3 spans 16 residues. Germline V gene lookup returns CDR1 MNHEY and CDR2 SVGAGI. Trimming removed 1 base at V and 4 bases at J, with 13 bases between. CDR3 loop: CASSYWAGNLNEKLFF. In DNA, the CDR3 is TGTGCCAGCAGTTACTGGGCAGGCAATCTTAATGAAAAACTGTTTTTT.

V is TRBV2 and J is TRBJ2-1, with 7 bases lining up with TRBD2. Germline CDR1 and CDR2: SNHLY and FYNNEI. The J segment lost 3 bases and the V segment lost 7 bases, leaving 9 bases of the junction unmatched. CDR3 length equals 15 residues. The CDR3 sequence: CASTRPSGNYNEQFF. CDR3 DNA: TGTGCCAGCACTCGGCCCAGCGGGAACTACAATGAGCAGTTCTTC.

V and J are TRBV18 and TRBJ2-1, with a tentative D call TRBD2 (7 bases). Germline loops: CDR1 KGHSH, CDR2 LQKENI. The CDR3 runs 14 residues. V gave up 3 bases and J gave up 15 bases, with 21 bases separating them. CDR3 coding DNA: TGTGCCAGCTCACCTCTCCCCTCCCGGGGGGCAGGGTTCTTC. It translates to CASSPLPSRGAGFF.

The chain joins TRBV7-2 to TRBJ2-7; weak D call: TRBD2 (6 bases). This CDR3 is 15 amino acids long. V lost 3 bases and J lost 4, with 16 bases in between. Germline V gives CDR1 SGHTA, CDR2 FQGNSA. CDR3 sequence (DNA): TGTGCCAGCAGCTTGGGGAGCGGGTTGATTTACGAGCAGTACTTC. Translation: CASSLGSGLIYEQYF.

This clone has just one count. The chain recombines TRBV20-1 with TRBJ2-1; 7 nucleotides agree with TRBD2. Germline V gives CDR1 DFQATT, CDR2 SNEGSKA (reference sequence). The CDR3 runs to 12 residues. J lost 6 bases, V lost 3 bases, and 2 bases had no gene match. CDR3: CSASSSGNEQFF. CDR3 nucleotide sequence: TGCAGTGCTAGTTCTAGCGGCAATGAGCAGTTCTTC.